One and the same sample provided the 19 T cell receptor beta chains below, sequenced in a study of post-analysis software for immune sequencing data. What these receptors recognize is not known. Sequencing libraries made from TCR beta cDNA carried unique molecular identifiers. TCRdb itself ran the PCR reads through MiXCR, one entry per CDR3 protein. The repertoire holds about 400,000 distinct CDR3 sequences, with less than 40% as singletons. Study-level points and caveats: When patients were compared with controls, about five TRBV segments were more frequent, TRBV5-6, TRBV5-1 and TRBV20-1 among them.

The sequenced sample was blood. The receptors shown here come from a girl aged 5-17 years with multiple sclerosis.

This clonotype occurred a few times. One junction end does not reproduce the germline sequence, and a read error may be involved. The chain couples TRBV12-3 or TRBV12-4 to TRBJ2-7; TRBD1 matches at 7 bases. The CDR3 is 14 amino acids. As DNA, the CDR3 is TGTGCCATCAGTTTAGGGGACAGCTCCTACGAGCAGTACTTC. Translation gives CAISLGDSSYEQYF.

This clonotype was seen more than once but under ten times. The DNA of the CDR3 is TGTGCCAGCAGTAACCGACAGGGCAAACGGAGCTACACCTTC. Its translation: CASSNRQGKRSYTF. The chain is built from TRBV6-5 and TRBJ1-2; TRBD1 matches at 7 bases. Germline values: CDR1 MNHEY, CDR2 SVGAGI. This CDR3 comprises 14 residues. The junction had 12 bases not matched to a gene; V was cut back by 5 bases and J by 9 bases.

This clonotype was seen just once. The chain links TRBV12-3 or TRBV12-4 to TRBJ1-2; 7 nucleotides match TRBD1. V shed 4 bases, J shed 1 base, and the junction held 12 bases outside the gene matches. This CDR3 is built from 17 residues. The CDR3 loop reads CASSWAGGGLVNYGYTF. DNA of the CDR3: TGTGCCAGCAGTTGGGCAGGGGGAGGGTTGGTTAACTATGGCTACACCTTC.

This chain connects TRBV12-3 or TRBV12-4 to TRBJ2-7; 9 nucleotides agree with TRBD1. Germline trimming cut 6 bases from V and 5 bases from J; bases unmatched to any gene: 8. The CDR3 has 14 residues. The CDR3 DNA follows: TGTGCCAGCAGCCCAACAGGGGGCGGGAACGAGCAGTACTTC. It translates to CASSPTGGGNEQYF.

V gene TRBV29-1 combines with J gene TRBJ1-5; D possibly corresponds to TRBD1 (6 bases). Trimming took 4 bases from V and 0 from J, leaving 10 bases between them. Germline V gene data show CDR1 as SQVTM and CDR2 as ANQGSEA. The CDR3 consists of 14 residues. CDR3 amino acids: CSVVQGDSNQPQHF. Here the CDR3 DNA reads TGCAGCGTTGTACAGGGCGATAGCAATCAGCCCCAGCATTTT.

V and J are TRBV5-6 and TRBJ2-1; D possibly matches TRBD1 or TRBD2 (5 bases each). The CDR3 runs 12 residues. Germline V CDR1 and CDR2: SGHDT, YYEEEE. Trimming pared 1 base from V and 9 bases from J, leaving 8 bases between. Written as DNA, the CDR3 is TGTGCCAGCAGCTTGAGTGGGGGTGAGCAGTTCTTC. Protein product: CASSLSGGEQFF.

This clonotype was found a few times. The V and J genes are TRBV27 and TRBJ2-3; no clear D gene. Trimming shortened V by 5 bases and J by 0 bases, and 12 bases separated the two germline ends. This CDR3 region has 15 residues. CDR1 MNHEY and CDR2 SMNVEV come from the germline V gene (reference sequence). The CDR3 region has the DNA TGTGCCAGCAGTCCCCCCCGGGCCAGCACAGATACGCAGTATTTT. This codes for CASSPPRASTDTQYF.

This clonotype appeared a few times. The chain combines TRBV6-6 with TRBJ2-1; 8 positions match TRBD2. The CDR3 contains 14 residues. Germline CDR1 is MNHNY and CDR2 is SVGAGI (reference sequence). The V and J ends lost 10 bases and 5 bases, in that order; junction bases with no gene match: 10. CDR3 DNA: TGTGCCACCCAAGGTCGGGGGGGAGACAATGAGCAGTTCTTC. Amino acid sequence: CATQGRGGDNEQFF.

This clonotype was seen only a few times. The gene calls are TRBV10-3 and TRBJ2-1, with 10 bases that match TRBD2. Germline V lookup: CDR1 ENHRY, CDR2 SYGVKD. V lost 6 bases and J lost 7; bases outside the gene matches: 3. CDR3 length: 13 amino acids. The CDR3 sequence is CAIRAGGPNEQFF. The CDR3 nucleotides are TGTGCCATCAGAGCGGGGGGGCCTAATGAGCAGTTCTTC.

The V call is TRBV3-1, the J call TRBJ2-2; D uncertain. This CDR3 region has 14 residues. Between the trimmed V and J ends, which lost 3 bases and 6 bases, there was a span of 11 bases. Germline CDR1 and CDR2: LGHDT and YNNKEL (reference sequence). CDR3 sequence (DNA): TGTGCCAGCAGCCATATTTCCGCGCCCGGGGAGCTGTTTTTT. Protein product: CASSHISAPGELFF.

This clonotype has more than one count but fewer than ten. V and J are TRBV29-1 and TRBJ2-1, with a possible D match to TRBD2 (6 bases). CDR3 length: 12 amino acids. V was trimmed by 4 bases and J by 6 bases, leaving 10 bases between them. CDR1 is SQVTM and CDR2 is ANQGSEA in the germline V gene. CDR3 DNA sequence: TGCAGCGTTGGGCGACTAGGCAATGAGCAGTTCTTC. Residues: CSVGRLGNEQFF.

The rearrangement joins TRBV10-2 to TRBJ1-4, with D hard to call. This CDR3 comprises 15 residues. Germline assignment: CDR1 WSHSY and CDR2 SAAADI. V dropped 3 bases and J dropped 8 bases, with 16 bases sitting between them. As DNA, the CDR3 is TGCGCCAGCAGTGATCGGGTACCGACGGAGGAAAAACTGTTTTTT. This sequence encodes CASSDRVPTEEKLFF.

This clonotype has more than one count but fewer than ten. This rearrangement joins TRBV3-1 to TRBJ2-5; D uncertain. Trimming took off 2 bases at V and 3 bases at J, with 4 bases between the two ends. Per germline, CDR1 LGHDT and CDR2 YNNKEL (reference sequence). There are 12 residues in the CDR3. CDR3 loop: CASSQYKETQYF. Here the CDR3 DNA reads TGTGCCAGCAGCCAATATAAAGAGACCCAGTACTTC.

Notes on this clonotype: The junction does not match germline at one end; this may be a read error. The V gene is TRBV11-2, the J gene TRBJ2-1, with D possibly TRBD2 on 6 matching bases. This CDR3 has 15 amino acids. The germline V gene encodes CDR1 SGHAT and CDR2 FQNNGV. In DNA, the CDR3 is TGTGCCAGCGGCTTAGCGTCGACCGGGGGCAATGAGCAGTTCTTC. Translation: CASGLASTGGNEQFF.

CDR3 sequence reads: CASSPRQGATFYEQYF. In DNA form, the CDR3 reads TGTGCCAGCAGCCCGCGACAGGGGGCGACCTTCTACGAGCAGTACTTC. The rearrangement joins TRBV7-3 to TRBJ2-7; 10 positions agree with TRBD1. CDR3 length equals 16 residues. Trimming at V came to 5 bases and at J to 3 bases, leaving 10 bases not matched to a gene. From germline, CDR1 is SGHTA and CDR2 FQGTGA.

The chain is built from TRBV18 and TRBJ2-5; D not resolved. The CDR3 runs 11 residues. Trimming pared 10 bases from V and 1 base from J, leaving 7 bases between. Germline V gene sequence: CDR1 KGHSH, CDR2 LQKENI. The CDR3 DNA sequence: TGTGCCACCCGCTTCCAAGAGACCCAGTACTTC. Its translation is CATRFQETQYF.

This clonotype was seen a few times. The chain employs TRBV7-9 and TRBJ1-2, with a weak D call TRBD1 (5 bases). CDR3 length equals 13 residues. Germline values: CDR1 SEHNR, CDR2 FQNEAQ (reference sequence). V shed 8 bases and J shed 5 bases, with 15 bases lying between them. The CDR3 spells CASRRGAEYGYTF. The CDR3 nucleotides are TGTGCCAGCCGACGAGGGGCGGAATATGGCTACACCTTC.

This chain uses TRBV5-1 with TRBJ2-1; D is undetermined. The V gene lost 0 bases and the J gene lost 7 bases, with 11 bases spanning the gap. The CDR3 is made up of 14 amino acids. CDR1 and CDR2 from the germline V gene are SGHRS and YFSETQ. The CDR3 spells CASSLGSALNEQFF. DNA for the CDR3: TGCGCCAGCAGCTTGGGAAGTGCCTTAAATGAGCAGTTCTTC.

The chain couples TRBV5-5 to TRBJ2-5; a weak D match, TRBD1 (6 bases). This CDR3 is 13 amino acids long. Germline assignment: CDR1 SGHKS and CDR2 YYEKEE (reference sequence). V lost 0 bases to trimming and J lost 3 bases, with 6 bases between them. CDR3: CASSLDREETQYF. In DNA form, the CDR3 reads TGTGCCAGCAGCTTGGACAGGGAAGAGACCCAGTACTTC.